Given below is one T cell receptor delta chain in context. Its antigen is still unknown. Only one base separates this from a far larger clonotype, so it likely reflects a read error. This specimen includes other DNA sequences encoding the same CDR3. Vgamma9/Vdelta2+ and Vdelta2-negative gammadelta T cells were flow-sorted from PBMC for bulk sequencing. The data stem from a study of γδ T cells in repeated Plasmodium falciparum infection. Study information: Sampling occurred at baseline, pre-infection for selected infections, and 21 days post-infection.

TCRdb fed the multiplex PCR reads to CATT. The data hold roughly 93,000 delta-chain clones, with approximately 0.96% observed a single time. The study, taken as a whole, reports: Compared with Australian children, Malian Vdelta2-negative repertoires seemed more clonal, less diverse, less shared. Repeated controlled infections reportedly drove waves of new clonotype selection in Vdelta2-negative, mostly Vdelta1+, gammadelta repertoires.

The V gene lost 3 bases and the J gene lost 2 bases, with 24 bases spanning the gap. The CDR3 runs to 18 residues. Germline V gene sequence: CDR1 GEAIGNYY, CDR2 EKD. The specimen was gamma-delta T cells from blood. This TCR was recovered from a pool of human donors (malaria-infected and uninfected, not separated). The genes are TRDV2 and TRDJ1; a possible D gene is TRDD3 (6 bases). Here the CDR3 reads CACDPVLGDPGRTDKLIF. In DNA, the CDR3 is TGTGCCTGTGACCCCGTACTGGGTGATCCGGGGAGAACCGATAAACTCATCTTT.